This T cell receptor (beta chain) was observed in a study of technical replicates of blood from a few donors. After removal of 1 base from V and 8 bases from J, the junction contained 7 bases not matched to a gene. Looked up from germline, CDR1 is LGHNA and CDR2 is YNFKEQ. The CDR3 is 16 residues long. Data came from immunoSEQ multiplex PCR; TCRdb stores just in-frame clones and leaves some out. The sample holds 53,000 or so clones, over 85% seen once. The material sequenced was PBMCs. This chain joins TRBV4-2 and TRBJ2-1; the match to TRBD2 covers 11 bases. The origin of this receptor is a human donor in good health. Some clones in this sample may be carry-over from other donors' samples. The CDR3 protein is CASSQVILAGVDEQFF. The CDR3, as DNA: TGTGCCAGCAGCCAAGTTATACTAGCGGGAGTGGATGAGCAGTTCTTC.